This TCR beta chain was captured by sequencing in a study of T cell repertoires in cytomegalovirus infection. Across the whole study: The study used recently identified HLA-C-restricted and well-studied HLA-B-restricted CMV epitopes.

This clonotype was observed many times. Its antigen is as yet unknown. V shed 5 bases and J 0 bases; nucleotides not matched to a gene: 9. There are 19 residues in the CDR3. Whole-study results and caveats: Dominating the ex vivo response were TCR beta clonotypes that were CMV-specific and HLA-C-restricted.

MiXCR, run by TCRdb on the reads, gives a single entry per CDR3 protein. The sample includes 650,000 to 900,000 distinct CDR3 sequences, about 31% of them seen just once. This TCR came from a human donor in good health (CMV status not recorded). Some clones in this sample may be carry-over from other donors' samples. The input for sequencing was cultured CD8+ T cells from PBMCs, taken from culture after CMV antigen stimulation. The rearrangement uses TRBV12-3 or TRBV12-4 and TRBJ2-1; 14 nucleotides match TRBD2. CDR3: CASSPGTSGGPSSYNEQFF. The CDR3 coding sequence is TGTGCCAGCAGTCCGGGGACTAGCGGGGGCCCAAGCTCCTACAATGAGCAGTTCTTC.